These 26 T cell receptor beta chains came from one sample sequenced in a study of blood T cells in healthy people across ages (dated by TCRdb to 2013 to 2016). Libraries were constructed by 5' RACE. Sequenced on an Illumina HiSeq 2500. The second PCR ran for about 6 to 12 cycles and used a J-beta primer mix along with a sample-barcoded 5' primer. TCRdb handled the public reads itself, with Q25 trimming in fastp and clone calling in MiXCR, and kept productive beta chains. Rows are unified per CDR3 protein, each entry keeping the most common DNA and genes. For this sample the table gives roughly 1,000,000 distinct CDR3 sequences, of which 20% to 25% were detected only once. The ten largest clonotypes hold less than 0.75% of the sample. This sample was shared with a second study, whose subject was T cells of mothers and their children.

Sequences were obtained from blood. The receptors were gathered from a girl aged 2 to 9 in good health.

The J gene is TRBJ2-5, the V gene TRBV10-2, with 7 positions matching TRBD1. V dropped 6 bases and J dropped 5; count of bases not matched to a gene: 6. The germline V gene encodes CDR1 WSHSY and CDR2 SAAADI. This CDR3 region has 13 residues. CDR3 DNA: TGCGCCAGCAGGACAGGGCGAGAGGAGACCCAGTACTTC. It codes for CASRTGREETQYF.

This clonotype was observed at least ten times. The gene calls are TRBV29-1 and TRBJ2-1; 12 bases match TRBD2. V lost 6 bases, J lost 9 bases, and 12 bases stayed unmatched. The CDR3 runs 15 residues. The germline V gene has CDR1 SQVTM and CDR2 ANQGSEA. CDR3 bases: TGCAGCGTGGAGGAAACACTAGCGGGAGGAGGTGAGCAGTTCTTC. Translation gives CSVEETLAGGGEQFF.

This clonotype was found a few times. V gene TRBV14 combines with J gene TRBJ1-2; no clear D gene. The CDR3 has 14 amino acids. V was shortened by 1 base and J by 4 bases, with 10 bases between the two germline ends. CDR1 and CDR2 from the germline V gene are SGHDN and FVKESK. CDR3 loop: CASSQASVSYGYTF. The CDR3 DNA follows: TGTGCCAGCAGCCAAGCGTCAGTAAGCTATGGCTACACCTTC.

The chain recombines TRBV7-2 with TRBJ2-3; TRBD2 might be the D (5 bases). The ends were cut back, 2 bases at V and 1 base at J, with 10 bases in the middle. The CDR3 sequence is 15 residues long. Germline CDR1 reads SGHTA; CDR2 reads FQGNSA. CDR3 sequence (DNA): TGTGCCAGCAGCTTAAGCGGTGAGGGCACAGATACGCAGTATTTT. It translates to CASSLSGEGTDTQYF. The whole variable domain, remainder taken from reference TRBV7-2 and TRBJ2-3, is GAGVSQSPSNKVTEKGKDVELRCDPISGHTALYWYRQSLGQGLEFLIYFQGNSAPDKSGLPSDRFSAERTGGSVSTLTIQRTQQEDSAVYLCASSLSGEGTDTQYFGPGTRLTVL.

The sample holds a few counts of this clonotype. The rearrangement joins TRBV12-3 or TRBV12-4 to TRBJ1-1; D unresolved. The V and J ends lost 2 bases and 6 bases respectively, with 10 bases between them. The CDR3 is made up of 13 amino acids. CDR3 sequence (DNA): TGTGCCAGCAGTTTAAGGTCGGGCTCTGAAGCTTTCTTT. Translating it yields CASSLRSGSEAFF.

This clonotype was recorded a few times. The V and J genes are TRBV24-1 and TRBJ2-5; TRBD1 agrees at 8 bases. Germline V lookup: CDR1 KGHDR, CDR2 SFDVKD. J lost 5 bases, V lost 4 bases, and 8 bases had no gene match. The length of the CDR3 is 15 residues. The CDR3 sequence is CATSEDREPVETQYF. The DNA of the CDR3 is TGTGCCACCAGTGAGGACAGGGAGCCTGTGGAGACCCAGTACTTC.

This clonotype was seen only a few times. This chain joins TRBV9 and TRBJ2-5; D not resolved. With the DNA end fitting TRBJ2-7 better, the J assignment may be wrong. CDR1 and CDR2 from the germline V gene are SGDLS and YYNGEE. This CDR3 comprises 13 residues. The CDR3 spells CASSVGWGDEQYF. Written as DNA, the CDR3 is TGTGCCAGCAGCGTTGGCTGGGGTGACGAGCAGTACTTC.

The chain employs TRBV12-3 or TRBV12-4 and TRBJ2-7; perhaps TRBD2 as D (6 bases). This CDR3 has 16 amino acids. Between the trimmed V and J ends, which lost 7 bases and 6 bases, there was a span of 25 bases. For the CDR3, the DNA is TGTGCCAGCACTCGCACTGACGCTAGCGTCGCTAGCGAGCAGTACTTC. Its protein product is CASTRTDASVASEQYF.

The rearrangement links TRBV5-6 to TRBJ1-6; 8 bases agree with TRBD1. Germline CDR1 SGHDT, CDR2 YYEEEE. V dropped 5 bases and J dropped 7; count of bases not matched to a gene: 5. This CDR3 has 14 amino acids. The CDR3 DNA reads TGTGCCAGCAGTCGGGACAGGATCAATTCACCCCTCCACTTT. It encodes CASSRDRINSPLHF.

The rearrangement uses TRBV12-3 or TRBV12-4 and TRBJ2-7; D is possibly TRBD1 or TRBD2 (5 bases each). The CDR3 covers 14 residues. Trimming stripped 4 bases from V and 3 bases from J, with 13 bases between. Here the CDR3 reads CASSSMGRIYEQYF. In nucleotides, the CDR3 is TGTGCCAGCAGTTCGATGGGACGGATCTACGAGCAGTACTTC.

This CDR3 reads CASSQDASLYTGELFF. The CDR3 coding sequence is TGTGCCAGCAGCCAAGATGCGAGCCTATACACCGGGGAGCTGTTTTTT. The chain combines TRBV4-2 with TRBJ2-2; no firm D call. Looked up from germline, CDR1 is LGHNA and CDR2 is YNFKEQ. The CDR3 has 16 residues. Trimming stripped 0 bases from V and 3 bases from J, with 11 bases between.

The sample holds a few counts of this clonotype. The chain links TRBV28 to TRBJ2-5, with D possibly being TRBD1 (6 bases). The J call may not be correct, given that the DNA end is closer to TRBJ2-7. From germline, CDR1 is MDHEN and CDR2 SYDVKM. The CDR3 length is 14 residues. For the CDR3, the DNA is TGTGCCAGCAGTGACAGGCTGACCTCCTACGAGCAGTACTTC. Its protein is CASSDRLTSYEQYF.

The V call is TRBV7-3, the J call TRBJ2-5; the match to TRBD1 covers 7 bases. The J segment lost 5 bases and the V segment lost 3 bases, leaving 12 bases of the junction unmatched. The CDR3 spans 16 residues. Looked up from germline, CDR1 is SGHTA and CDR2 is FQGTGA. CDR3 nucleotide sequence: TGTGCCAGCAGCTTTATGGGTAGGGGGCGGTTGGAGACCCAGTACTTC. Amino acids: CASSFMGRGRLETQYF.

Only a few counts were recorded for this clonotype. The chain is built from TRBV20-1 and TRBJ2-5, with TRBD1 matching over 7 bases. The J call may be wrong; the DNA end is better matched by TRBJ2-1. CDR1 is DFQATT and CDR2 is SNEGSKA in the germline V gene (reference sequence). CDR3 length: 16 residues. CDR3 in amino acids: CSAENSPGQTLIEQFF. CDR3 DNA sequence: TGCAGTGCTGAAAACTCCCCGGGACAGACACTAATCGAGCAGTTCTTC.

The genes are TRBV4-2 and TRBJ2-3; 7 nucleotides agree with TRBD1. V shed 5 bases, J shed 6 bases, and the junction held 11 bases outside the gene matches. The CDR3 totals 15 residues. Germline V gene sequence: CDR1 LGHNA, CDR2 YNFKEQ. CDR3 sequence: CASSIIQGSVDTQYF. CDR3 coding DNA: TGTGCCAGCAGCATTATACAGGGGTCGGTGGATACGCAGTATTTT.

This clonotype was counted between two and nine times. CDR3 DNA sequence: TGTGCCAGCAGGGGAGCGGGAGTCCGAAATGAGCAGTTCTTC. The encoded protein is CASRGAGVRNEQFF. The rearrangement joins TRBV12-3 or TRBV12-4 to TRBJ2-5; 8 nucleotides line up with TRBD2. The J call may be mistaken, given a closer DNA end match to TRBJ2-1. The CDR3 length is 14 residues.

This clonotype appeared a few times. V usage is TRBV28 and J usage is TRBJ2-5; D may correspond to TRBD1 or TRBD2 (5 bases each). The better agreement between TRBJ2-7 and the DNA end casts doubt on the J call. Germline-derived CDR1 and CDR2 are MDHEN and SYDVKM. This CDR3 contains 14 residues. The CDR3 reads CASRSGTATYEQYF. CDR3 nucleotide sequence: TGTGCCAGCAGATCCGGGACGGCAACCTACGAGCAGTACTTC.

The V and J genes are TRBV9 and TRBJ2-5; 7 positions match TRBD2. Germline V gene data show CDR1 as SGDLS and CDR2 as YYNGEE. With 3 bases clipped from V and 5 bases from J, the junction kept 13 bases outside the gene matches. This CDR3 comprises 16 residues. The CDR3 spells CASSAQRGPFRETQYF. The CDR3 DNA sequence: TGTGCCAGCAGCGCCCAGCGGGGACCCTTCAGGGAGACCCAGTACTTC.

The chain couples TRBV20-1 to TRBJ1-4; 10 bases fit TRBD1. Germline CDR1 is DFQATT and CDR2 is SNEGSKA (reference sequence). There are 16 residues in the CDR3. Trimming cost V 3 bases and J 8 bases; bases outside gene matches: 12. The CDR3 DNA is TGCAGTGCTAGGTCGACCGGGACAGGGGCGCGGGAAAAACTGTTTTTT. The encoded protein is CSARSTGTGAREKLFF.

There are a few counts of this clonotype. A read error is likely, as this CDR3 ends without the conserved phenylalanine or tryptophan. This chain uses TRBV29-1 with TRBJ2-1, with unresolved D. This CDR3 comprises 10 residues. Trimming removed 4 bases at V and 9 bases at J, with 7 bases between. Germline CDR1 and CDR2: SQVTM and ANQGSEA. The CDR3 DNA reads TGCAGCGTTGGGGTTTTTGAGCAGTTCCTC. Protein: CSVGVFEQFL.

This clonotype was detected a few times. The V gene is TRBV7-9, the J gene TRBJ2-1; a weak D match, TRBD2 (6 bases). Germline V gene sequence: CDR1 SEHNR, CDR2 FQNEAQ (reference sequence). The CDR3 runs to 12 residues. Trimming shortened V by 2 bases and J by 13 bases, and 12 bases separated the two germline ends. The CDR3 region has the DNA TGTGCCAGCAGCTTAATGGAGGGTGAACAGTTCTTC. Translation gives CASSLMEGEQFF.

This chain uses TRBV27 with TRBJ1-2, with a weak D call TRBD1 (5 bases). The germline V and J ends were trimmed by 5 bases and 11 bases, with 24 bases remaining between them. CDR1 and CDR2 (germline): MNHEY, SMNVEV (reference sequence). The CDR3 loop spans 15 amino acids. CDR3 sequence (DNA): TGTGCCAGCAGTCCCCGGGCCCCCCAAACGAGGGGTTACACCTTC. It is translated as CASSPRAPQTRGYTF.

The chain links TRBV10-3 to TRBJ1-5; D remains unclear. This CDR3 contains 13 residues. CDR1 is ENHRY and CDR2 is SYGVKD in the germline V gene. Trimming shortened V by 3 bases and J by 4 bases, and 7 bases separated the two germline ends. CDR3 DNA: TGTGCCATCAGTGATGGGCCGAATCAGCCCCAGCATTTT. Amino acid sequence: CAISDGPNQPQHF.

V gene TRBV7-2 combines with J gene TRBJ2-7; TRBD1 matches at 8 bases. V was clipped by 3 bases and J by 0 bases; unmatched bases: 13. The CDR3 runs to 18 residues. Germline CDR1 SGHTA, CDR2 FQGNSA. The CDR3 DNA follows: TGTGCCAGCAGCTTCCGGGACAGGATTCTTACTCTCTCCTACGAGCAGTACTTC. Translating gives CASSFRDRILTLSYEQYF.

Remarks on this clonotype: At one boundary the junction diverges from the germline segment, which might be a read error. The rearrangement links TRBV11-2 to TRBJ2-4; D is unresolved. The CDR3 covers 13 residues. CDR1 is SGHAT and CDR2 is FQNNGV in the germline V gene. The CDR3 bases are TGTGCCAGCAGCTTAGGTTTGAATCGCCCTGTGAAGTTC. Translated: CASSLGLNRPVKF.

This clonotype was found a few times. V gene TRBV4-1 combines with J gene TRBJ2-3, with D unclear. Germline lookup yields CDR1 MGHRA and CDR2 YSYEKL. Trimming removed 1 base from V and 9 bases from J, with 11 bases in between. The CDR3 extends over 13 amino acids. The CDR3 is CASSQGGANTQYF. The CDR3 region has the DNA TGCGCCAGCAGCCAAGGGGGTGCGAACACGCAGTATTTT.